This T cell receptor beta chain appears in the sequencing data of a study of T-cell memory formation after mild COVID-19. TCRdb used MiXCR to reprocess the 5' RACE reads, holding one entry per CDR3 protein. The sample yields fewer than 200,000 distinct CDR3 sequences, over 10% seen once. V was trimmed by 5 bases and J by 8 bases, leaving 22 bases between them. The CDR3 length is 16 residues. Germline values: CDR1 LGHNA, CDR2 YSLEER. The specimen was PBMCs or a T cell subset sorted from them (not recorded which). The sequence derives from a man in his late teens or twenties who had mild COVID-19 (a few samples of this study predate the infection). Cell type and time point are not known. The V gene is TRBV4-3, the J gene TRBJ2-1, with a tentative D call TRBD2 (5 bases). This chain's CDR3 is CASSSRRTLYGDEQFF. The CDR3 DNA sequence: TGCGCCAGCAGCTCCCGAAGGACCTTATACGGGGATGAGCAGTTCTTC.